This T cell receptor (beta chain) was obtained from a study of blood T cells in healthy people across ages. Then a second PCR, running roughly 6 to 12 cycles, was carried out with a sample-barcoded 5' primer and a J-beta primer mix. Every single cDNA molecule received a tag from a template-switch adaptor with 12 random nucleotides. TCRdb independently ran MiXCR on the 5' RACE reads; one entry per CDR3 protein. The sample contains approximately 1.5 million distinct CDR3 sequences, 30% to 40% of which appear only once. This clonotype was detected only a few times. The CDR3 sequence is 16 residues long. The germline CDR1 and CDR2 sequences are SGHDT and YYEEEE. The V segment lost 3 bases and the J segment 5 bases; nucleotides outside the gene matches: 7.

The specimen sequenced was blood. The source is a woman in her twenties or thirties in good health. This chain links TRBV5-6 with TRBJ2-3, with TRBD2 matching over 12 bases. The CDR3 coding sequence is TGTGCCAGCAGCTCTTGGACTAGCGGGATGGTAGATACGCAGTATTTT. Encoded protein: CASSSWTSGMVDTQYF.